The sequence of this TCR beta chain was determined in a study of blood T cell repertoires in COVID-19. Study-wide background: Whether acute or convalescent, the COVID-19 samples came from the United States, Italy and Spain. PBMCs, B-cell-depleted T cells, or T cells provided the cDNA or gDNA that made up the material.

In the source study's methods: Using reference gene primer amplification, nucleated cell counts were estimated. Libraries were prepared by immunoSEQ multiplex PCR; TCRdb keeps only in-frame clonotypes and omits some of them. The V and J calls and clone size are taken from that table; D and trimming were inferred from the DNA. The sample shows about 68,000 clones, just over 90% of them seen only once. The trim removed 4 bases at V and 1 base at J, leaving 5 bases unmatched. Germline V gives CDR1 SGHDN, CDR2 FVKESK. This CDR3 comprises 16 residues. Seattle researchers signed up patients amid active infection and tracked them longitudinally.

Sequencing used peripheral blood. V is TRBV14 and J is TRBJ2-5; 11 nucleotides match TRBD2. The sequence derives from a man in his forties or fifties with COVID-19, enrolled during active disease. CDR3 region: CASSRRLAGLQETQYF. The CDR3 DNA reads TGTGCCAGCAGCCGCCGACTAGCGGGACTCCAAGAGACCCAGTACTTC.